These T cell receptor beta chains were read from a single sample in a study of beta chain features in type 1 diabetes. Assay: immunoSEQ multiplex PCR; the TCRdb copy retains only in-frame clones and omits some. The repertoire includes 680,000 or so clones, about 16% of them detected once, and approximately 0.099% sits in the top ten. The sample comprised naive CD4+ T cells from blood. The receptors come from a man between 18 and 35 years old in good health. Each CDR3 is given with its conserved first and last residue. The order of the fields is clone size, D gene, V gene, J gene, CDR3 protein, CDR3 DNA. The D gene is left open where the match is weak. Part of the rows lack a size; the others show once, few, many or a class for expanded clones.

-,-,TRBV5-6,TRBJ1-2,CASSFHLDGNYGYTF,TGTGCCAGCAGCTTCCACTTGGACGGAAACTATGGCTACACCTTC
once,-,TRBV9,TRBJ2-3,CASSVATGKGDTQYF,TGTGCCAGCAGCGTAGCTACGGGGAAAGGAGATACGCAGTATTTT
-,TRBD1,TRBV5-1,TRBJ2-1,CASSLPQGYEQFF,TGCGCCAGCAGCCTCCCACAGGGGTATGAGCAGTTCTTC
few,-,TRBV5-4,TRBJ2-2,CASSWDSLGELFF,TGTGCCAGCAGCTGGGACTCCCTAGGGGAGCTGTTTTTT
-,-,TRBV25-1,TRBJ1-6,CASSETGRYSPLHF,TGTGCCAGCAGTGAAACAGGCCGGTATTCACCCCTCCACTTT
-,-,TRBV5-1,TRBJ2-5,CASKRLEAGETQYF,TGCGCCAGCAAGAGGCTCGAAGCGGGAGAGACCCAGTACTTC
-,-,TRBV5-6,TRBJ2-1,CASSLRRLLEQFF,TGTGCCAGCAGCTTGCGACGTCTCCTTGAGCAGTTCTTC
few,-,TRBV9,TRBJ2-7,CASSAAVSYEQYF,TGTGCCAGCAGCGCCGCGGTGTCCTACGAGCAGTACTTC
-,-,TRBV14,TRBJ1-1,CASSPYMGIGTEAFF,TGTGCCAGCAGCCCTTATATGGGTATAGGGACTGAAGCTTTCTTT
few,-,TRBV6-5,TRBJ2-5,CASSPSRGAQETQYF,TGTGCCAGCAGCCCCTCCAGGGGGGCGCAAGAGACCCAGTACTTC
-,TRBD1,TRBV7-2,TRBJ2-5,CASSFRDRQETQYF,TGTGCCAGCAGCTTCCGGGACAGACAAGAGACCCAGTACTTC
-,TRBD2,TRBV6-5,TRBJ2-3,CASRSPSGRGTQYF,TGTGCCAGCAGGTCCCCTAGCGGAAGGGGTACGCAGTATTTT
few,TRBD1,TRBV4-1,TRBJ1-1,CASKPGTGVRNTEAFF,TGCGCCAGCAAACCAGGGACAGGGGTTAGGAACACTGAAGCTTTCTTT